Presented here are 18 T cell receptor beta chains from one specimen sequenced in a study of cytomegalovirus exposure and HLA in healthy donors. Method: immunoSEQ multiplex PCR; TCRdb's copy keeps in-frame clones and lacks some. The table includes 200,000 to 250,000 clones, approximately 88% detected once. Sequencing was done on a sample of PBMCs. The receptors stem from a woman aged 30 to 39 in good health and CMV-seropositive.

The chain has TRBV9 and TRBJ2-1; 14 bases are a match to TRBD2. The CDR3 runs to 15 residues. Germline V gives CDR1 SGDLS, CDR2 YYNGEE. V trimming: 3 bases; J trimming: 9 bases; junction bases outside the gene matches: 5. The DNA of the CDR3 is TGTGCCAGCAGCGGAGGGACTAGCGGGAGAAGTGAGCAGTTCTTC. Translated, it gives CASSGGTSGRSEQFF.

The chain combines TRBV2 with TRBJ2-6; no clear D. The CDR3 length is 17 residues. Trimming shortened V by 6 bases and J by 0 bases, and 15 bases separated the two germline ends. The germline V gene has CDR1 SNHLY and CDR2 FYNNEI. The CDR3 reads CASSQTQAISGANVLTF. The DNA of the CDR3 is TGTGCCAGCAGCCAAACTCAGGCTATCTCTGGGGCCAACGTCCTGACTTTC. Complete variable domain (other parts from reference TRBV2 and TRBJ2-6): EPEVTQTPSHQVTQMGQEVILRCVPISNHLYFYWYRQILGQKVEFLVSFYNNEISEKSEIFDDQFSVERPDGSNFTLKIRSTKLEDSAMYFCASSQTQAISGANVLTFGAGSRLTVL.

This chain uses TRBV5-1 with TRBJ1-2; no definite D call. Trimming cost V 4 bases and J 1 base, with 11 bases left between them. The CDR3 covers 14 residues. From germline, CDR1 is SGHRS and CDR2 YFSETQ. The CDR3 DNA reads TGCGCCAGCAGCCCGGACGGGGATAACTATGGCTACACCTTC. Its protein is CASSPDGDNYGYTF.

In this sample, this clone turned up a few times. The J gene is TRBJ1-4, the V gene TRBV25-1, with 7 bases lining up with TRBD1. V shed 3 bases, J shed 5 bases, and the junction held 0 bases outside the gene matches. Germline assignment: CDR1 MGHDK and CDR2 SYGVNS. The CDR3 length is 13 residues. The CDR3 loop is CASSETGNEKLFF. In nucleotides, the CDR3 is TGTGCCAGCAGTGAGACAGGGAATGAAAAACTGTTTTTT.

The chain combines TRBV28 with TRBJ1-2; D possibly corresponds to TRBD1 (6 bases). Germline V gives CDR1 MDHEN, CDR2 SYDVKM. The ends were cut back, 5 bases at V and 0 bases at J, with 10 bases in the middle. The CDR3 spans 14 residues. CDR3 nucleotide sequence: TGTGCCAGCAGTATAGGGGGAGCTAACTATGGCTACACCTTC. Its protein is CASSIGGANYGYTF.

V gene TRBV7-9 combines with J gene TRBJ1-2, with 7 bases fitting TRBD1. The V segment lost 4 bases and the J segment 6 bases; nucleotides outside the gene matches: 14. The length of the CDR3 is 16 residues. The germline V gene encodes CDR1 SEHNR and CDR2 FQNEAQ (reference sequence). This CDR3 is CASSSQPFQGENGYTF. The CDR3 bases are TGTGCCAGCAGCTCACAACCATTTCAGGGGGAAAATGGCTACACCTTC. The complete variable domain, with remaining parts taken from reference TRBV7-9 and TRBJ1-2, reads DTGVSQNPRHKITKRGQNVTFRCDPISEHNRLYWYRQTLGQGPEFLTYFQNEAQLEKSRLLSDRFSAERPKGSFSTLEIQRTEQGDSAMYLCASSSQPFQGENGYTFGSGTRLTVV.

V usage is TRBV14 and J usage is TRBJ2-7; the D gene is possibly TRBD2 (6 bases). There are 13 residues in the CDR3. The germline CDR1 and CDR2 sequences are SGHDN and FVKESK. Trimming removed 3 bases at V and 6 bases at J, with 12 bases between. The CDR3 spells CASSHARGFEQYF. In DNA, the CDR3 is TGTGCCAGCAGCCATGCCCGGGGGTTCGAGCAGTACTTC.

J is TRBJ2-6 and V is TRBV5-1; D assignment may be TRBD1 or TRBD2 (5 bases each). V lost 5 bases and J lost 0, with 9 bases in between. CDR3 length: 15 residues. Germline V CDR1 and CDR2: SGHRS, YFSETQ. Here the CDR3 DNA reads TGCGCCAGCAGGGGACCCCACTCTGGGGCCAACGTCCTGACTTTC. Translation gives CASRGPHSGANVLTF. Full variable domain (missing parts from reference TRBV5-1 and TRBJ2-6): KAGVTQTPRYLIKTRGQQVTLSCSPISGHRSVSWYQQTPGQGLQFLFEYFSETQRNKGNFPGRFSGRQFSNSRSEMNVSTLELGDSALYLCASRGPHSGANVLTFGAGSRLTVL.

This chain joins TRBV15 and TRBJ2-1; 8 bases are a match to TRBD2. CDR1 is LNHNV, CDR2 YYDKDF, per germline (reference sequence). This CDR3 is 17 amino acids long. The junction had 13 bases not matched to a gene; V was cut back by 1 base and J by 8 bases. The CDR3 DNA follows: TGTGCCACCAGCAGAGGGACGGGGGGGATTCTGACGGATGAGCAGTTCTTC. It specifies CATSRGTGGILTDEQFF. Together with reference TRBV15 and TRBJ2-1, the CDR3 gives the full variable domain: DAMVIQNPRYQVTQFGKPVTLSCSQTLNHNVMYWYQQKSSQAPKLLFHYYDKDFNNEADTPDNFQSRRPNTSFCFLDIRSPGLGDTAMYLCATSRGTGGILTDEQFFGPGTRLTVL.

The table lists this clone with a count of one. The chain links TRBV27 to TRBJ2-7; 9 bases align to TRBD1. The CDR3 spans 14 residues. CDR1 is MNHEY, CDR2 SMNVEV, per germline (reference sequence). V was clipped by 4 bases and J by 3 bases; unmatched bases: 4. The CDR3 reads CASSSGTGLYEQYF. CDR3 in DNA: TGTGCCAGCAGTTCTGGGACAGGGCTCTACGAGCAGTACTTC.

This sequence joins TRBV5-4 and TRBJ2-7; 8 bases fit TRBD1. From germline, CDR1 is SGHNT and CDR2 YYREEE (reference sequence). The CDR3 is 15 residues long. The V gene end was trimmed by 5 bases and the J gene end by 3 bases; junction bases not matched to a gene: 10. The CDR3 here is CASSLPGTGIYEQYF. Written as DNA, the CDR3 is TGTGCCAGCAGTCTTCCCGGGACAGGAATCTACGAGCAGTACTTC.

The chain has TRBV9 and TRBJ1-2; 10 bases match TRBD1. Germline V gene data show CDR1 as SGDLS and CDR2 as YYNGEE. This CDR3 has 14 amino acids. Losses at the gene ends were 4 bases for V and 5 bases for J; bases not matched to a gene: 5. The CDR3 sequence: CASSLRTGGYGYTF. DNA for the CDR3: TGTGCCAGCAGCCTAAGGACAGGGGGGTATGGCTACACCTTC. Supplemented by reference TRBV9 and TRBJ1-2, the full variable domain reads DSGVTQTPKHLITATGQRVTLRCSPRSGDLSVYWYQQSLDQGLQFLIQYYNGEERAKGNILERFSAQQFPDLHSELNLSSLELGDSALYFCASSLRTGGYGYTFGSGTRLTVV.

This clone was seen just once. CDR3 nucleotides: TGTGCCTGGAGTAACAATGAGCAGTTCTTC. This codes for CAWSNNEQFF. The rearrangement links TRBV30 to TRBJ2-1; no reliable D call. This CDR3 comprises 10 residues. Deletions cut 2 bases from V and 5 bases from J, with 1 base between. In germline, CDR1 is GTSNPN, CDR2 SVGIG (reference sequence).

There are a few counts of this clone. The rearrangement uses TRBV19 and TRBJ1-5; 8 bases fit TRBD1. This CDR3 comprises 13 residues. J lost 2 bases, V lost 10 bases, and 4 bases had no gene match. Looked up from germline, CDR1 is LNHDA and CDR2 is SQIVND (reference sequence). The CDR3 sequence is CATGGQGNQPQHF. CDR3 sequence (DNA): TGTGCCACCGGGGGACAGGGCAATCAGCCCCAGCATTTT.

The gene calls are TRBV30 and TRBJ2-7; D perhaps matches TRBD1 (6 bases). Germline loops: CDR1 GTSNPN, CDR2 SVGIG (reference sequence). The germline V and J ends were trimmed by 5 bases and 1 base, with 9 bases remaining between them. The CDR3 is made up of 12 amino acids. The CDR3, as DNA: TGTGCCTGGGACAGGAATTCCTACGAGCAGTACTTC. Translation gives CAWDRNSYEQYF.

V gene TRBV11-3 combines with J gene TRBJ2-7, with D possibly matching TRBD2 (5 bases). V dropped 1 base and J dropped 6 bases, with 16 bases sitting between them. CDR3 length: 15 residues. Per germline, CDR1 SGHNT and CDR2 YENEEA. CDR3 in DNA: TGTGCCAGCAGCTTAGGTCGGGGAGCTGCAGGCGAGCAGTACTTC. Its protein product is CASSLGRGAAGEQYF.

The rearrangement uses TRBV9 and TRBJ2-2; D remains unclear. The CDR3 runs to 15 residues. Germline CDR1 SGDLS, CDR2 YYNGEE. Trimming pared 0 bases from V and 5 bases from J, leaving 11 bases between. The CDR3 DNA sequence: TGTGCCAGCAGCGTAGTCAGTGATGGGACCGGGGAGCTGTTTTTT. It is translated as CASSVVSDGTGELFF.

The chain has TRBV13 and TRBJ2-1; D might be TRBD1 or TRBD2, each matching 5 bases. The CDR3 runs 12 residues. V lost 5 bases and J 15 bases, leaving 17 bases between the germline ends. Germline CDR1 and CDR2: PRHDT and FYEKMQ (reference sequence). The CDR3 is CASSTGTVGRFF. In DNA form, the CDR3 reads TGTGCCAGCAGCACGGGGACCGTCGGGCGGTTCTTC.